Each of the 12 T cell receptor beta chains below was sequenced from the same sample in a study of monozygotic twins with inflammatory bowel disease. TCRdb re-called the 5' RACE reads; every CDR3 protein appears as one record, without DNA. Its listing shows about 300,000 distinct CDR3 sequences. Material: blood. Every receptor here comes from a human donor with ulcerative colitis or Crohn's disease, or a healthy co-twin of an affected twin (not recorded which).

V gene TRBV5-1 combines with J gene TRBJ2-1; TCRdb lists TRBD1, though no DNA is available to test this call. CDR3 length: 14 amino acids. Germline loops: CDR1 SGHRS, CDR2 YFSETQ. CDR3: CASSGTGGIEEQFF.

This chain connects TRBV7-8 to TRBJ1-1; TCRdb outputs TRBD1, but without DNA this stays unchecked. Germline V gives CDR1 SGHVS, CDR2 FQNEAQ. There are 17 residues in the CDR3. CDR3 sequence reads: CASSLVDRRWGYTEAFF.

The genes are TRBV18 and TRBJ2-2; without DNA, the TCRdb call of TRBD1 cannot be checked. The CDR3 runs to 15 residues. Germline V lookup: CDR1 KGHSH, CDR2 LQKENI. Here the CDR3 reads CASSQTGGITGELFF.

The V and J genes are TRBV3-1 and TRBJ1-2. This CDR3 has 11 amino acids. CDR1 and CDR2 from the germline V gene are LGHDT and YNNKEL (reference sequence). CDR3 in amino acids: CASSQQYGYTF.

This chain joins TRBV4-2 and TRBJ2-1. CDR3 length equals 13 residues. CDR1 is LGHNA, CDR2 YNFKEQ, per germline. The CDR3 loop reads CASSLNTRNEQFF.

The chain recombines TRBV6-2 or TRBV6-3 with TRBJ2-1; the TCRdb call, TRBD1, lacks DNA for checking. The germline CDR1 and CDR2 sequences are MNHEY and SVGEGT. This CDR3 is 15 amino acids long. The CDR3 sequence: CASSYSGTGYNEQFF.

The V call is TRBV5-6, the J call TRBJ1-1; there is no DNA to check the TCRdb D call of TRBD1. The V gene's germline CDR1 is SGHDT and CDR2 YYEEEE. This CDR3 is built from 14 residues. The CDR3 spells CASSGQGSNTEAFF. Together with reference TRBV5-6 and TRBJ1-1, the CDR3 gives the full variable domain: DAGVTQSPTHLIKTRGQQVTLRCSPKSGHDTVSWYQQALGQGPQFIFQYYEEEERQRGNFPDRFSGHQFPNYSSELNVNALLLGDSALYLCASSGQGSNTEAFFGQGTRLTVV.

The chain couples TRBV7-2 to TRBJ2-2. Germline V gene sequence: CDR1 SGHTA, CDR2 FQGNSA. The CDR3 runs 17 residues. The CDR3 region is CASTNLPGVRNTGELFF.

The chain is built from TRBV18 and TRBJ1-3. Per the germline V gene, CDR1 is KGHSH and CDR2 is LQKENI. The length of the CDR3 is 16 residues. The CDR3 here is CASSPSPGSSGNTIYF.

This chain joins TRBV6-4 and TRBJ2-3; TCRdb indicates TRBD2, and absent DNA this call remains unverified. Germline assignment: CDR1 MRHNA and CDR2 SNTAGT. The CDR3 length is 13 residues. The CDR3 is CASAGGSFSTQYF.

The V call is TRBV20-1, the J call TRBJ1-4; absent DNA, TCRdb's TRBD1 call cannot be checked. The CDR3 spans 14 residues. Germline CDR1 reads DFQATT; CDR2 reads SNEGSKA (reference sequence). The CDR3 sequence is CSARDHPGNEKLFF.

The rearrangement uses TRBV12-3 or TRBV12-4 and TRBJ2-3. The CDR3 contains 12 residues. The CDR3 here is CASSFTASTQYF.